Each of the 14 T cell receptor beta chains below was sequenced from the same sample in a study of blood T cell repertoires in COVID-19. Generated by immunoSEQ multiplex PCR, the TCRdb table keeps only in-frame clones and is missing some. The data show 50,000 to 60,000 clones, with about four fifths seen just once and about 6.4% held by the top ten. Sequenced sample: peripheral blood. Receptor source: a human donor in a cohort sampled during active or convalescent COVID-19.

This sequence joins TRBV27 and TRBJ1-3, with TRBD1 identical over 9 bases. The J segment lost 4 bases and the V segment lost 5 bases, leaving 12 bases of the junction unmatched. The germline gives CDR1 MNHEY, CDR2 SMNVEV (reference sequence). The CDR3 is made up of 17 amino acids. The CDR3, as DNA: TGTGCCAGCAGTCGCTATCGACAGGGGGAATCCGGAAACACCATATATTTT. Its protein is CASSRYRQGESGNTIYF.

The V and J genes are TRBV7-2 and TRBJ1-2; unclear D gene. Germline V gene sequence: CDR1 SGHTA, CDR2 FQGNSA. The CDR3 covers 16 residues. V lost 1 base, J lost 8 bases, and 20 bases lay in between. In nucleotides, the CDR3 is TGTGCCAGCAGCTTAGTGCCCGGAGACGGGTCTCGGGGCTACACCTTC. As protein: CASSLVPGDGSRGYTF.

The V and J genes are TRBV27 and TRBJ1-5, with 8 bases aligning to TRBD1. In germline, CDR1 is MNHEY, CDR2 SMNVEV (reference sequence). V lost 3 bases and J lost 2; bases outside the gene matches: 6. CDR3 length: 16 residues. The CDR3 DNA sequence: TGTGCCAGCAGTTTCCGGACAGGGCTCGGCAATCAGCCCCAGCATTTT. Protein: CASSFRTGLGNQPQHF.

The V gene is TRBV2, the J gene TRBJ1-5; D may be TRBD1 (5 bases). The V and J ends lost 5 bases and 4 bases respectively, with 15 bases between them. The CDR3 totals 15 residues. Germline V CDR1 and CDR2: SNHLY, FYNNEI. CDR3 coding DNA: TGTGCCAGCAGTCCCAGGATCGGGGGTAATCAGCCCCAGCATTTT. It codes for CASSPRIGGNQPQHF.

V gene TRBV19 combines with J gene TRBJ1-2; TRBD1 matches 7 bases. Germline V gene lookup returns CDR1 LNHDA and CDR2 SQIVND (reference sequence). Trimming took 7 bases from V and 3 from J; bases not matched to a gene: 5. The CDR3 spans 13 residues. The CDR3 loop is CASIGGADYGYTF. DNA of the CDR3: TGTGCCAGTATAGGGGGCGCGGACTATGGCTACACCTTC.

This chain uses TRBV4-1 with TRBJ1-5; maybe TRBD1 (6 bases). Germline V gene sequence: CDR1 MGHRA, CDR2 YSYEKL. V was trimmed by 5 bases and J by 3 bases, leaving 11 bases between them. This CDR3 comprises 14 residues. The CDR3 protein is CASSGDIYNQPQHF. The CDR3 DNA sequence: TGCGCCAGCAGCGGGGACATCTACAATCAGCCCCAGCATTTT.

The CDR3 is CASSIGGNYGYTF. For the CDR3, the DNA is TGTGCCAGCAGCATCGGAGGCAACTATGGCTACACCTTC. The J gene is TRBJ1-2, the V gene TRBV2; the D is unclear. Per germline, CDR1 SNHLY and CDR2 FYNNEI. V was cut by 6 bases and J by 2 bases, with 10 bases left in between. There are 13 residues in the CDR3.

The rearrangement joins TRBV5-1 to TRBJ1-2; weak D call: TRBD1 (5 bases). Germline-derived CDR1 and CDR2 are SGHRS and YFSETQ. The germline V and J ends were trimmed by 0 bases and 8 bases, with 14 bases remaining between them. This CDR3 is built from 14 residues. Here the CDR3 reads CASSLGQSLSGYTF. CDR3 nucleotides: TGCGCCAGCAGCTTGGGACAGTCCTTATCGGGCTACACCTTC.

This clone was picked up a small number of times. The chain links TRBV4-1 to TRBJ2-4; possibly TRBD2 for D (6 bases). V lost 3 bases and J 0 bases, leaving 12 bases between the germline ends. The CDR3 consists of 16 residues. In germline, CDR1 is MGHRA, CDR2 YSYEKL. The CDR3 sequence: CASSHRAGLAKNIQYF. CDR3 DNA: TGCGCCAGCAGCCACAGGGCGGGGCTAGCCAAAAACATTCAGTACTTC.

V and J are TRBV9 and TRBJ1-2, with D possibly being TRBD1 (5 bases). Trimming took off 0 bases at V and 8 bases at J, with 8 bases between the two ends. The CDR3 loop spans 12 amino acids. The germline V gene encodes CDR1 SGDLS and CDR2 YYNGEE. Here the CDR3 reads CASSVAGVGYTF. The CDR3 DNA follows: TGTGCCAGCAGCGTAGCGGGGGTCGGCTACACCTTC.

This chain uses TRBV5-1 with TRBJ1-4; D not certain. The CDR3 runs to 14 residues. CDR1 is SGHRS, CDR2 YFSETQ, per germline. The V gene lost 2 bases and the J gene lost 11 bases, with 16 bases spanning the gap. CDR3 DNA sequence: TGCGCCAGCAGCTTAACACCTGAAAAGGAGAAACTGTTTTTT. Encoded protein: CASSLTPEKEKLFF.

The chain employs TRBV18 and TRBJ2-7; D may be TRBD2 (5 bases). Germline lookup yields CDR1 KGHSH and CDR2 LQKENI. V was clipped by 2 bases and J by 2 bases, with 19 bases between them. The CDR3 spans 17 residues. The CDR3 DNA follows: TGTGCCAGCTCACCAAGTTTTAGTTCGGTCGGGACCTACGAGCAGTACTTC. It specifies CASSPSFSSVGTYEQYF.

The chain recombines TRBV7-2 with TRBJ2-7; D gene uncertain. Between the trimmed V and J ends, which lost 2 bases and 5 bases, there was a span of 4 bases. The length of the CDR3 is 11 residues. Germline V gene lookup returns CDR1 SGHTA and CDR2 FQGNSA. As DNA, the CDR3 is TGTGCCAGCAGCTTATCCAACGAGCAGTACTTC. Amino acid sequence: CASSLSNEQYF. Full variable domain (remainder filled in from reference TRBV7-2 and TRBJ2-7): GAGVSQSPSNKVTEKGKDVELRCDPISGHTALYWYRQSLGQGLEFLIYFQGNSAPDKSGLPSDRFSAERTGGSVSTLTIQRTQQEDSAVYLCASSLSNEQYFGPGTRLTVT.

The CDR3 loop is CSVVLAGGSYNEQFF. Written as DNA, the CDR3 is TGCAGCGTTGTGCTAGCGGGGGGGTCTTACAATGAGCAGTTCTTC. The chain employs TRBV29-1 and TRBJ2-1; 12 bases map to TRBD2. Germline-derived CDR1 and CDR2 are SQVTM and ANQGSEA. The CDR3 is 15 residues long. The trim removed 4 bases at V and 4 bases at J, leaving 5 bases unmatched.